The 10 T cell receptor beta chains below were found in one sample sequenced in a study of blood T cell repertoires in COVID-19. Using immunoSEQ multiplex PCR, the repertoire was profiled, and TCRdb retains in-frame clones only, with some absent. The data hold tens of thousands of clones, with about 79% observed a single time. Input material: peripheral blood. The source is an older man with acute or convalescent COVID-19.

The chain uses TRBV28 and TRBJ1-1; TRBD1 might be the D (6 bases). Trimming shortened V by 4 bases and J by 4 bases, and 13 bases separated the two germline ends. The CDR3 loop spans 14 amino acids. CDR1 MDHEN and CDR2 SYDVKM come from the germline V gene. In nucleotides, the CDR3 is TGTGCCAGCAGTTCCATAGGGGGAAGCACTGAAGCTTTCTTT. Translation gives CASSSIGGSTEAFF.

Ten or more counts support this clone. The chain links TRBV6-5 to TRBJ1-3; no firm D call. Trimming stripped 5 bases from V and 2 bases from J, with 13 bases between. Germline lookup yields CDR1 MNHEY and CDR2 SVGAGI. The CDR3 length is 15 residues. The CDR3 sequence is CASSIAEHPGNTIYF. As DNA, the CDR3 is TGTGCCAGCAGTATCGCCGAACACCCTGGAAACACCATATATTTT.

The rearrangement joins TRBV6-1 to TRBJ2-1; no firm D call. CDR3 size: 13 residues. CDR1 is MNHNS, CDR2 SASEGT, per germline. Trimming left V 2 bases short and J 5 bases short, with 7 bases between. Here the CDR3 DNA reads TGTGCCAGCAGTGAACAAGAGAACAATGAGCAGTTCTTC. This encodes CASSEQENNEQFF.

The V gene is TRBV6-5, the J gene TRBJ1-2; 7 bases agree with TRBD1. Germline assignment: CDR1 MNHEY and CDR2 SVGAGI. The ends lost 0 bases at V and 7 bases at J; junction bases unmatched: 11. There are 16 residues in the CDR3. The chain's CDR3 is CASSYSMRDSSSGYTF. The CDR3 coding sequence is TGTGCCAGCAGTTACTCGATGCGGGACAGCAGTAGTGGCTACACCTTC.

This sequence joins TRBV29-1 and TRBJ2-1; D may be TRBD2 (5 bases). This CDR3 is 15 amino acids long. Trimming stripped 0 bases from V and 0 bases from J, with 9 bases between. Germline V gene lookup returns CDR1 SQVTM and CDR2 ANQGSEA. The CDR3 nucleotides are TGCAGCGTTGAAGATTGGAGGAGCTCCTACAATGAGCAGTTCTTC. It yields the protein CSVEDWRSSYNEQFF.

The chain uses TRBV19 and TRBJ2-1; D possibly corresponds to TRBD1 (5 bases). The CDR3 runs to 14 residues. CDR1 is LNHDA, CDR2 SQIVND, per germline (reference sequence). Between the trimmed V and J ends, which lost 3 bases and 7 bases, there was a span of 13 bases. CDR3 region: CASSIWAGSNEQFF. DNA for the CDR3: TGTGCCAGTAGTATTTGGGCAGGGTCGAATGAGCAGTTCTTC.

This clone was counted between two and nine times. The chain is built from TRBV30 and TRBJ2-7; D gene uncertain. Germline V lookup: CDR1 GTSNPN, CDR2 SVGIG (reference sequence). Trimming left V 0 bases short and J 1 base short, with 13 bases between. CDR3 size: 15 residues. The CDR3 region has the DNA TGTGCCTGGAGTGTGATTGGAGACGGGTCCTACGAGCAGTACTTC. The encoded protein is CAWSVIGDGSYEQYF.

This clone turned up a few times. V usage is TRBV9 and J usage is TRBJ2-7, with D perhaps matching TRBD2 (5 bases). V was trimmed by 2 bases and J by 7 bases, leaving 13 bases between them. Looked up from germline, CDR1 is SGDLS and CDR2 is YYNGEE. The CDR3 spans 13 residues. Here the CDR3 DNA reads TGTGCCAGCAGCGTTGGGGTACCGGGGGAGCAGTACTTC. The encoded protein is CASSVGVPGEQYF. Looking up the rest from reference TRBV9 and TRBJ2-7 gives the full variable domain: DSGVTQTPKHLITATGQRVTLRCSPRSGDLSVYWYQQSLDQGLQFLIQYYNGEERAKGNILERFSAQQFPDLHSELNLSSLELGDSALYFCASSVGVPGEQYFGPGTRLTVT.

V and J are TRBV20-1 and TRBJ1-1; D is unclear. The germline gives CDR1 DFQATT, CDR2 SNEGSKA (reference sequence). The CDR3 consists of 16 residues. The V gene lost 3 bases and the J gene lost 0 bases, with 17 bases spanning the gap. CDR3 in amino acids: CSASPTVVVMNTEAFF. CDR3 DNA sequence: TGCAGTGCTAGTCCAACAGTTGTAGTTATGAACACTGAAGCTTTCTTT.

The chain recombines TRBV5-1 with TRBJ2-1; 8 bases line up with TRBD2. The V gene's germline CDR1 is SGHRS and CDR2 YFSETQ. Trimming removed 1 base from V and 4 bases from J; junction bases left unmatched: 4. The CDR3 is made up of 15 amino acids. The DNA of the CDR3 is TGCGCCAGCAGCTTGCTCAGCGGGGGTTACAATGAGCAGTTCTTC. Protein: CASSLLSGGYNEQFF.